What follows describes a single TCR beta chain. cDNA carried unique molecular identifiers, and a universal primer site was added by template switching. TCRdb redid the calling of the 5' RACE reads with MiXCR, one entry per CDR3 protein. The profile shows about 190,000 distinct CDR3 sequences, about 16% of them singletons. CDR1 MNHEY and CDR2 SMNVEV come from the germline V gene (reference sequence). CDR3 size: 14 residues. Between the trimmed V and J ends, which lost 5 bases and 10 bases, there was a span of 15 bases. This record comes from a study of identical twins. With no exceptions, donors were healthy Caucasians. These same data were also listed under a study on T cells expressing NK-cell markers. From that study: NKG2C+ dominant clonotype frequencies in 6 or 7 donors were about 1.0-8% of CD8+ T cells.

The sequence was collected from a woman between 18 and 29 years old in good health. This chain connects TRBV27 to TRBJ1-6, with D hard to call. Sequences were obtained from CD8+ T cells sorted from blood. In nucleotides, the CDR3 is TGTGCCAGCAGTGTCCTCAGTCGCGAATCACCCCTCCACTTT. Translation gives CASSVLSRESPLHF.